Listed below are T cell receptor beta chains from one sample, sequenced in a study of blood T cell repertoires in COVID-19. The protocol was immunoSEQ multiplex PCR, while the TCRdb copy is restricted to in-frame clones and leaves out a portion. The table includes tens of thousands of clones, approximately 85% detected once. The sample comprised peripheral blood. The source of these receptors is a human donor in a cohort sampled during active COVID-19. CDR3s include the opening cysteine and the closing phenylalanine or tryptophan. A D gene is named only where the DNA matches it firmly. For some rows the clone size is stated as once, few or many, or as a class when expanded; others skip it.

clone size,V gene,D gene,J gene,CDR3 protein,CDR3 DNA
-,TRBV3-1/TRBV3-2,-,TRBJ1-2,CASSLYQGNGYTF,TGTGCCAGCAGCCTATACCAGGGGAATGGCTACACCTTC
-,TRBV12-2,-,TRBJ2-7,CASRPALAGEIYEQYF,TGTGCAAGTCGCCCCGCACTAGCGGGGGAGATTTACGAGCAGTACTTC
-,TRBV2,TRBD1,TRBJ1-4,CASSSARTGAEKLFF,TGTGCCAGCAGTTCTGCCCGTACAGGGGCTGAAAAACTGTTTTTT
-,TRBV5-6,TRBD1,TRBJ1-5,CASSLVRTGGNQPQHF,TGTGCCAGCAGCTTGGTTCGGACAGGGGGGAATCAGCCCCAGCATTTT
-,TRBV12-3/TRBV12-4,TRBD1,TRBJ1-2,CASTWTGVDGYTF,TGTGCCAGCACCTGGACAGGGGTAGATGGCTACACCTTC
-,TRBV4-2,TRBD1,TRBJ1-5,CASSQGDRDSNQPQHF,TGTGCCAGCAGCCAAGGGGACAGGGATAGCAATCAGCCCCAGCATTTT
-,TRBV5-4,TRBD2,TRBJ2-3,CASSWGTSGELDTQYF,TGTGCCAGCAGCTGGGGGACTAGCGGGGAACTAGATACGCAGTATTTT
-,TRBV5-1,-,TRBJ2-7,CASSWGPGEQYF,TGCGCCAGCTCCTGGGGCCCCGGCGAGCAGTACTTC
-,TRBV19,-,TRBJ1-5,CASTSASPGGNQPQHF,TGTGCCAGTACCTCAGCGTCGCCGGGGGGCAATCAGCCCCAGCATTTT
few,TRBV12-3/TRBV12-4,-,TRBJ1-2,CASSSRYGYTF,TGTGCCAGCAGTTCCCGCTATGGCTACACCTTC
-,TRBV5-1,-,TRBJ2-7,CASSRVSRQVRGSSYEQYF,TGCGCCAGCAGCCGAGTTTCCCGACAGGTTCGGGGTTCCTCCTACGAGCAGTACTTC
-,TRBV20-1,-,TRBJ1-2,CSASSMGRSGYTF,TGCAGTGCTAGTTCCATGGGGAGGAGCGGCTACACCTTC
-,TRBV6-5,TRBD1,TRBJ2-3,CASSYSGQGSDTQYF,TGTGCCAGCAGTTACTCGGGACAGGGATCAGATACGCAGTATTTT